This record concerns one T cell receptor (beta chain) sequence. The target antigen is unknown. This table comes from immunoSEQ multiplex PCR, and its TCRdb copy is limited to in-frame clones, with some not included. The data hold 85,000 to 90,000 clones, with around nine tenths observed a single time. This sample was included in a study of PD-1 blockade in classical Hodgkin lymphoma. Overall study findings and caveats: Possibly reflecting disease activity or prior therapy, repertoire differences have causes that remain undefined. There was a significant rise in CD4+ TCR diversity by C4D1, with no such rise for CD8+. Reported findings placed baseline TCR diversity lower in newly diagnosed patients (compared with healthy donors).

Sample time point: cycle 4 day 1 (C4D1), after around six weeks of nivolumab. Relapse was seen in all patients after autologous stem cell transplantation, and brentuximab vedotin exposure was variable. Each best response was a complete response, a partial response or progressive disease. The germline CDR1 and CDR2 sequences are GTSNPN and SVGIG (reference sequence). The CDR3 spans 13 residues. This TCR derives from a human donor with classical Hodgkin lymphoma. This rearrangement joins TRBV30 to TRBJ2-1; 9 bases fit TRBD2. Specimen: peripheral blood mononuclear cells (PBMCs), collected before the fourth cycle of nivolumab. The chain's CDR3 is CAWAGGPSNEQFF. CDR3 bases: TGTGCGTGGGCGGGGGGGCCGAGTAATGAGCAGTTCTTC. Using reference TRBV30 and TRBJ2-1 for the parts outside the CDR3, the full variable domain is SQTIHQWPATLVQPVGSPLSLECTVEGTSNPNLYWYRQAAGRGLQLLFYSVGIGQISSEVPQNLSASRPQDRQFILSSKKLLLSDSGFYLCAWAGGPSNEQFFGPGTRLTVL.